This TCR beta chain derives from a study of identical twins. Via MiXCR, TCRdb re-called the 5' RACE reads, giving one row per CDR3 protein. The sample carries 450,000 to 650,000 distinct CDR3 sequences, roughly 15% recorded once. Trimming removed 0 bases at V and 1 base at J, with 12 bases between. The germline gives CDR1 SQVTM, CDR2 ANQGSEA. The CDR3 is 16 residues long. The data also belong to a second study, concerning yellow fever vaccine responses in identical twins.

The chain has TRBV29-1 and TRBJ2-2, with D possibly being TRBD1 or TRBD2 (5 bases each). Specimen: CD4+ T cells sorted from blood. This receptor was taken from a woman aged 18-29 years in good health. The CDR3 sequence: CSVEDTRGGNTGELFF. CDR3 in DNA: TGCAGCGTTGAAGACACGCGTGGGGGGAACACCGGGGAGCTGTTTTTT.